This is a list of T cell receptor beta chains from one sample in a study of a mutant IDH1 vaccine in newly diagnosed glioma. Sequenced by immunoSEQ multiplex PCR; TCRdb stores in-frame clones only, minus some. The repertoire consists of around 38,000 clones, with 70% to 85% occurring once and the leading ten covering 20% to 25%. The antigens of these receptors remain unknown. This specimen consisted of PBMCs, obtained from a glioma patient whose treatment included an IDH1 peptide vaccine. The receptors shown here come from a man under 40 with glioma. The CDR3 runs from the conserved cysteine through the conserved F or W. D genes are given only for firm matches. A row's size may be missing; if present it is once, few, many or a size class.

V,J,D,size,CDR3,DNA
TRBV6-4,TRBJ2-1,TRBD1,once,CASSAGTGVGNEQFF,TGTGCCAGCAGTGCAGGGACAGGGGTAGGCAATGAGCAGTTCTTC
TRBV27,TRBJ2-7,-,-,CASSSRGTHEQYF,TGTGCCAGCAGTTCCCGGGGAACCCACGAGCAGTACTTC
TRBV10-1,TRBJ1-1,-,few,CASSAGSHRFFF,TGCGCCAGCAGTGCAGGTTCCCACCGGTTTTTCTTT
TRBV4-1,TRBJ1-1,-,-,CASSQGDLVNTEAFF,TGCGCCAGCAGCCAAGGCGACTTAGTGAACACTGAAGCTTTCTTT
TRBV18,TRBJ2-5,-,-,CASSRADQETQYF,TGTGCCAGCTCAAGGGCAGACCAAGAGACCCAGTACTTC
TRBV19,TRBJ1-5,TRBD1,few,CASSTEDRADQPQHF,TGTGCCAGTAGTACGGAGGACAGGGCCGATCAGCCCCAGCATTTT
TRBV6-1,TRBJ1-2,-,-,CAISGGDRISDGYTF,TGTGCCATCTCAGGCGGAGACAGGATTTCGGATGGCTACACCTTC
TRBV5-4,TRBJ2-7,TRBD1,once,CASSVDRGSYEQYF,TGTGCCAGCAGCGTGGACAGGGGGTCCTACGAGCAGTACTTC
TRBV6-5,TRBJ2-2,-,-,CASRTDSRNTGELFF,TGTGCCAGCAGGACAGATTCCAGGAACACCGGGGAGCTGTTTTTT
TRBV7-9,TRBJ2-2,-,-,CASSRRGMNTGELFF,TGTGCCAGCAGCCGCCGGGGGATGAACACCGGGGAGCTGTTTTTT
TRBV9,TRBJ1-1,-,-,CASSVVDRMNTEAFF,TGTGCCAGCAGCGTAGTAGACAGAATGAACACTGAAGCTTTCTTT
TRBV5-1,TRBJ2-7,-,-,CASSLGDREQYF,TGCGCCAGCAGCTTGGGGGATAGGGAGCAGTACTTC
TRBV6-1,TRBJ1-5,-,-,CASSEVASNQPQHF,TGTGCCAGCAGTGAAGTAGCAAGCAATCAGCCCCAGCATTTT